These 29 T cell receptor beta chains share one sample of origin, sequenced in a study of molecular identifiers for immune sequencing clone quantification. TCRdb reprocessed the PCR reads via MiXCR and lists one record per CDR3 protein. The sample holds about 640,000 distinct CDR3 sequences, 20% seen once. The sequenced material came from naive CD8+ T cells from blood, with Jurkat cell RNA spiked in. As to subset: FACS-sorted CD8+CD4-CCR7+CD45RA+ naive T cells. These receptor sequences come from a human donor in good health. Some libraries in this study had Jurkat cell RNA spiked in.

This clonotype showed up just a few times. The V call is TRBV4-1, the J call TRBJ1-2; D gene unclear. The CDR3 contains 16 residues. V lost 0 bases, J lost 3 bases, and 14 bases lay in between. The V gene's germline CDR1 is MGHRA and CDR2 YSYEKL. CDR3: CASSQDWRELYYGYTF. CDR3 DNA sequence: TGCGCCAGCAGCCAAGATTGGCGGGAGCTCTACTATGGCTACACCTTC.

The genes are TRBV9 and TRBJ2-1; D not certain. V lost 0 bases and J 3 bases, leaving 10 bases between the germline ends. The germline V gene has CDR1 SGDLS and CDR2 YYNGEE. This CDR3 is built from 15 residues. The CDR3 loop is CASSVVHSDYNEQFF. In nucleotides, the CDR3 is TGTGCCAGCAGCGTAGTTCATTCAGACTACAATGAGCAGTTCTTC.

Comments on this clonotype: One junction end disagrees with the germline gene, perhaps due to a read error. The chain's CDR3 is CASSFYRGAEAFF. CDR3 nucleotides: TGTGCTAGCAGTTTCTATAGGGGGGCTGAAGCTTTCTTT. This rearrangement joins TRBV27 to TRBJ1-1, with D possibly TRBD1 on 6 matching bases. CDR1 MNHEY and CDR2 SMNVEV come from the germline V gene (reference sequence). The CDR3 has 13 residues.

This clonotype was seen more than once but under ten times. The CDR3 coding sequence is TGCAGTGCTATAACAGGGGAAAAGACCCAGTACTTC. Protein: CSAITGEKTQYF. This chain connects TRBV20-1 to TRBJ2-5; TRBD1 agrees at 7 bases. Per germline, CDR1 DFQATT and CDR2 SNEGSKA (reference sequence). This CDR3 is 12 amino acids long. The junction had 5 bases not matched to a gene; V was cut back by 4 bases and J by 6 bases.

Comment on this clonotype: A single base separates this from a much larger clone, so it may be a read error. Because the CDR3 is missing its conserved closing phenylalanine or tryptophan, this is likely a read error. The gene calls are TRBV19 and TRBJ1-4; D is undetermined. The CDR3 is 11 amino acids. V was pared by 3 bases and J by 8 bases, with 4 bases between. Per the germline V gene, CDR1 is LNHDA and CDR2 is SQIVND (reference sequence). The CDR3 reads CASSIGEKLFL. CDR3 coding DNA: TGTGCCAGTAGTATCGGGGAAAAACTGTTTCTT.

The chain joins TRBV5-8 to TRBJ2-1, with a tentative D call TRBD1 (6 bases). Per germline, CDR1 SGHTS and CDR2 YDEGEE. The CDR3 consists of 15 residues. V lost 5 bases and J 0 bases, leaving 12 bases between the germline ends. The DNA for the CDR3 is TGTGCCAGCAGATTCACAGGGAGCTCCTACAATGAGCAGTTCTTC. This sequence encodes CASRFTGSSYNEQFF.

This clonotype was seen a handful of times. The CDR3 DNA follows: TGTGCCAGCAGTTTAGTTTGGCGGGGGGGCTCCTACGAGCAGTACTTC. Encoded protein: CASSLVWRGGSYEQYF. The chain combines TRBV12-3 or TRBV12-4 with TRBJ2-7; 9 bases align to TRBD2. There are 16 residues in the CDR3. The V and J ends lost 1 base and 0 bases, in that order; junction bases with no gene match: 4.

This clonotype occurred many times. The chain is built from TRBV14 and TRBJ1-1; D ambiguous. CDR1 is SGHDN and CDR2 is FVKESK in the germline V gene. The CDR3 sequence is 17 residues long. Trimming left V 0 bases short and J 4 bases short, with 18 bases between. DNA for the CDR3: TGTGCCAGCAGCCAAGATCAGGTAAACTTGGGCGTCACTGAAGCTTTCTTT. Amino acid sequence: CASSQDQVNLGVTEAFF.

In this sample, this clonotype turned up many times. The CDR3 loop is CASSQTGPTGLLTEAFF. DNA of the CDR3: TGCGCCAGCAGCCAAACGGGTCCGACAGGGCTTTTGACTGAAGCTTTCTTT. The rearrangement links TRBV4-1 to TRBJ1-1; 7 bases fit TRBD1. Germline trimming cut 2 bases from V and 5 bases from J; bases unmatched to any gene: 14. The CDR3 runs to 17 residues. Per the germline V gene, CDR1 is MGHRA and CDR2 is YSYEKL.

This clonotype was detected ten times or more. The V and J genes are TRBV29-1 and TRBJ2-5; unclear D gene. The CDR3 is made up of 14 amino acids. V was clipped by 0 bases and J by 3 bases, with 11 bases between them. Germline V gives CDR1 SQVTM, CDR2 ANQGSEA. The CDR3 reads CSVEDTTNEETQYF. The CDR3 region has the DNA TGCAGCGTTGAAGATACGACAAACGAAGAGACCCAGTACTTC.

This clonotype was counted at least ten times. This chain joins TRBV4-3 and TRBJ2-7; D is undetermined. Trimming stripped 0 bases from V and 4 bases from J, with 10 bases between. Germline V gene sequence: CDR1 LGHNA, CDR2 YSLEER. CDR3 length equals 14 residues. The DNA of the CDR3 is TGCGCCAGCAGCCAAGATCGGGCCTTATACGAGCAGTACTTC. It encodes CASSQDRALYEQYF.

This clonotype has just one count. The gene calls are TRBV21-1 and TRBJ2-5; the tabulated D call, TRBD2, remains unverified against the DNA. TRBV21-1 is listed as a pseudogene. The CDR3 is 15 residues long. CDR3 DNA sequence: TGTGCCAGCAGCAAAGAGGGCCGGGTTCTAGAGACCCGGTACTTC. The encoded protein is CASSKEGRVLETRYF.

The chain combines TRBV6-5 with TRBJ1-1, with D maybe TRBD1 (5 bases). V lost 6 bases and J 3 bases, leaving 17 bases between the germline ends. From germline, CDR1 is MNHEY and CDR2 SVGAGI. This CDR3 comprises 15 residues. The CDR3 DNA follows: TGTGCCAGCAGCCCTCCGGGACGGCGGGACACTGAAGCTTTCTTT. Translated, it gives CASSPPGRRDTEAFF.

This clonotype was counted at least ten times. The chain carries TRBV19 and TRBJ1-5, with no clear D. The V end lost 3 bases, the J end lost 2 bases, and 11 bases lay between the germline ends. The CDR3 is 15 residues long. Germline values: CDR1 LNHDA, CDR2 SQIVND (reference sequence). CDR3 residues: CASSISTGGNQPQHF. CDR3 DNA: TGTGCCAGTAGTATTTCCACCGGGGGCAATCAGCCCCAGCATTTT.

The chain uses TRBV5-6 and TRBJ2-7, with 7 nucleotides matching TRBD2. Per the germline V gene, CDR1 is SGHDT and CDR2 is YYEEEE. The CDR3 sequence is 14 residues long. J lost 1 base, V lost 3 bases, and 4 bases had no gene match. This chain's CDR3 is CASSWGGTSYEQYF. The CDR3 DNA sequence: TGTGCCAGCAGCTGGGGGGGGACGTCCTACGAGCAGTACTTC.

The rearrangement joins TRBV30 to TRBJ1-1, with 9 bases fitting TRBD1. The length of the CDR3 is 13 residues. V was clipped by 6 bases and J by 6 bases; unmatched bases: 8. CDR1 is GTSNPN, CDR2 SVGIG, per germline (reference sequence). As DNA, the CDR3 is TGTGCCTGTTGGGACAGGGATTATCCTGAAGCTTTCTTT. This gives the protein CACWDRDYPEAFF.

This clonotype has only a few counts. This rearrangement joins TRBV7-9 to TRBJ2-1; 7 nucleotides agree with TRBD1. J gave up 8 bases and V 2 bases, and 9 bases lay outside the gene matches. Germline CDR1 and CDR2: SEHNR and FQNEAQ (reference sequence). The CDR3 runs to 15 residues. DNA for the CDR3: TGTGCCAGCAGCTTACCCCTAGGGACAGCGGATGAGCAGTTCTTC. This gives the protein CASSLPLGTADEQFF.

This clonotype appeared many times. The chain recombines TRBV12-5 with TRBJ2-5; a weak D match, TRBD1 (5 bases). The CDR3 covers 13 residues. Per the germline V gene, CDR1 is LGHNT and CDR2 is FRNRAP. V was trimmed by 5 bases and J by 0 bases, leaving 7 bases between them. CDR3 sequence reads: CASGMDNQETQYF. CDR3 in DNA: TGTGCTAGTGGTATGGACAACCAAGAGACCCAGTACTTC.

This clonotype was observed many times. This sequence joins TRBV4-1 and TRBJ1-1, with TRBD1 as a possible D gene (6 bases). This CDR3 spans 15 amino acids. Trimming removed 2 bases at V and 3 bases at J, with 13 bases between. Germline V gene lookup returns CDR1 MGHRA and CDR2 YSYEKL. CDR3 protein: CASSQTDRSDTEAFF. CDR3 DNA: TGCGCCAGCAGCCAAACAGACAGGTCTGACACTGAAGCTTTCTTT.

Turning to this clonotype: This clone may be a read error of a much larger clone one base away. The chain combines TRBV20-1 with TRBJ2-5; D might be TRBD2 (6 bases). The CDR3 is 12 amino acids. CDR1 is DFQATT, CDR2 SNEGSKA, per germline (reference sequence). V lost 6 bases and J 5 bases, leaving 13 bases between the germline ends. For the CDR3, the DNA is TGCAGTGCCCCCGGGAGTCTCGAGACCCAGTACTTC. This encodes CSAPGSLETQYF.

This clonotype was detected a few times. The chain couples TRBV11-2 to TRBJ2-1; TRBD2 might be the D (6 bases). The CDR3 runs 14 residues. V gave up 4 bases and J gave up 3 bases, with 10 bases separating them. CDR1 SGHAT and CDR2 FQNNGV come from the germline V gene. CDR3 nucleotides: TGTGCCAGCAGCTGGGACTCGAACTACAATGAGCAGTTCTTC. Translating gives CASSWDSNYNEQFF.

This clonotype came up many times. The chain combines TRBV19 with TRBJ1-2, with TRBD1 as a possible D gene (6 bases). The CDR3 has 17 residues. Deletions cut 3 bases from V and 3 bases from J, with 20 bases between. CDR1 is LNHDA and CDR2 is SQIVND in the germline V gene (reference sequence). The CDR3 DNA sequence: TGTGCCAGTAGTATGAGTTTTTGGGACATAGAAGACTATGGCTACACCTTC. Translation gives CASSMSFWDIEDYGYTF.

This clonotype appeared many times. For the CDR3, the DNA is TGTGCCAGCAGTGAAGGCGAATGGAGCTATGGCTACACCTTC. Encoded protein: CASSEGEWSYGYTF. This chain joins TRBV6-1 and TRBJ1-2, with D uncertain. Germline V gives CDR1 MNHNS, CDR2 SASEGT. CDR3 length equals 14 residues. V lost 1 base, J lost 4 bases, and 10 bases lay in between.

This clonotype was seen a few times. V is TRBV20-1 and J is TRBJ2-7; perhaps TRBD2 as D (6 bases). V lost 6 bases, J lost 0 bases, and 15 bases lay in between. This CDR3 is 14 amino acids long. Per germline, CDR1 DFQATT and CDR2 SNEGSKA (reference sequence). The CDR3 here is CSAVGSGLSYEQYF. The CDR3 bases are TGCAGTGCCGTCGGGTCGGGACTCTCCTACGAGCAGTACTTC.

This clonotype was detected a few times. The chain carries TRBV7-9 and TRBJ2-1; 10 bases line up with TRBD1. Germline assignment: CDR1 SEHNR and CDR2 FQNEAQ (reference sequence). This CDR3 has 16 amino acids. The trim removed 5 bases at V and 7 bases at J, leaving 11 bases unmatched. The CDR3 is CASSPTGQGNLNEQFF. CDR3 bases: TGTGCCAGCAGCCCGACGGGACAGGGGAATTTGAATGAGCAGTTCTTC. The whole variable domain, remainder taken from reference TRBV7-9 and TRBJ2-1, is DTGVSQNPRHKITKRGQNVTFRCDPISEHNRLYWYRQTLGQGPEFLTYFQNEAQLEKSRLLSDRFSAERPKGSFSTLEIQRTEQGDSAMYLCASSPTGQGNLNEQFFGPGTRLTVL.

This clonotype was picked up many times. The rearrangement joins TRBV4-3 to TRBJ2-1; D is uncertain. CDR1 and CDR2 (germline): LGHNA, YSLEER. Trimming pared 0 bases from V and 8 bases from J, leaving 11 bases between. The CDR3 has 14 amino acids. CDR3 nucleotide sequence: TGCGCCAGCAGCCAAGATCGGTCCTGGGATGAGCAGTTCTTC. It translates to CASSQDRSWDEQFF.

This clonotype was seen once. The J gene is TRBJ2-5, the V gene TRBV27; TRBD2 might be the D (7 bases). The CDR3 is 15 amino acids. Germline V lookup: CDR1 MNHEY, CDR2 SMNVEV (reference sequence). The V end was cut by 8 bases, the J end by 4 bases, with 20 bases between. This CDR3 reads CASGRGGGTIETQYF. The CDR3 nucleotides are TGTGCCAGCGGGAGAGGGGGGGGCACCATAGAGACCCAGTACTTC.

The rearrangement uses TRBV9 and TRBJ2-3; the D is unclear. Germline V gene sequence: CDR1 SGDLS, CDR2 YYNGEE. The CDR3 totals 15 residues. Deletions cut 3 bases from V and 3 bases from J, with 14 bases between. CDR3 DNA: TGTGCCAGCAGCGCCTGGCCGATAGAGACAGATACGCAGTATTTT. It yields the protein CASSAWPIETDTQYF.

Points on this clonotype: A read error may explain this, as a much larger clone is one base away. The chain has TRBV2 and TRBJ2-2; D is possibly TRBD2 (7 bases). Germline V gene lookup returns CDR1 SNHLY and CDR2 FYNNEI. V lost 6 bases, J lost 7 bases, and 18 bases lay in between. The CDR3 is 15 amino acids. Here the CDR3 DNA reads TGTGCCAGCAGAGGGGGGGCAGGGGCCCTCGGGGAGCTGTTTTTT. It translates to CASRGGAGALGELFF.